This T cell receptor (beta chain) was observed in a study of blood T cell repertoires in COVID-19. Study at large: Sites across the United States, Italy and Spain contributed samples from acute and convalescent COVID-19.

This clone was seen just once. The ends lost 6 bases at V and 3 bases at J; junction bases unmatched: 6. The CDR3 has 15 amino acids. Germline V gene lookup returns CDR1 MDHEN and CDR2 SYDVKM. Profiled with immunoSEQ multiplex PCR; TCRdb holds only in-frame clones, not every one. The sample contains about 49,000 clones, about four fifths of which appear only once. V gene TRBV28 combines with J gene TRBJ1-5; 9 nucleotides line up with TRBD1. This TCR was recovered from a man aged 45 to 65 with acute or convalescent COVID-19. Specimen: peripheral blood. CDR3 loop: CASSTYRGLNQPQHF. As DNA, the CDR3 is TGTGCCAGCAGCACGTACAGGGGGCTCAATCAGCCCCAGCATTTT.